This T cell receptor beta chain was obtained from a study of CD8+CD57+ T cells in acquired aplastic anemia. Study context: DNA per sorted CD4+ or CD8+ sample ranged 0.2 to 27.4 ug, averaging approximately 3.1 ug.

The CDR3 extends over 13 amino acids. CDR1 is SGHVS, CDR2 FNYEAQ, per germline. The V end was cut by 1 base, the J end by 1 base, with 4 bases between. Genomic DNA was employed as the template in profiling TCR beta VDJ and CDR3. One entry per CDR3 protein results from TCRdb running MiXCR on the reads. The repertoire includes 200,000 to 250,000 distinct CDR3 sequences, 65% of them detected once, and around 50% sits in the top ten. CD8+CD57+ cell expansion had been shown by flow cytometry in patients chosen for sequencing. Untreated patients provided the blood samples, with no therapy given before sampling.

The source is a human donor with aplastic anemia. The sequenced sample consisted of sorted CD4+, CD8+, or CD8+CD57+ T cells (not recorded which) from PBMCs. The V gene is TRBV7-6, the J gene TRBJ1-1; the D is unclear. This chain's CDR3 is CASSLVTNTEAFF. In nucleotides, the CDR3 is TGTGCCAGCAGCTTAGTGACGAACACTGAAGCTTTCTTT.